This is a list of T cell receptor beta chains from one sample in a study of blood T cell repertoires in COVID-19. TCRdb keeps only in-frame clones here, not all; method: immunoSEQ multiplex PCR. The sample holds some 150,000 clones, almost 85% seen once. The sample comprised peripheral blood. Every receptor here comes from a man aged 50 or older with acute or convalescent COVID-19. Each CDR3 is given with its conserved first and last residue.

TRBV5-1 | CASNNEQMNTEAFF
TRBV7-9 | CASSFSTDRGQPQHF
TRBV6-5 | CASRRGGTYEQYF
TRBV27 | CASSLSGGQSYEQYF
TRBV7-6 | CATSGGTGGIEQYF
TRBV7-9 | CASSTGQGSEKLFF
TRBV6-5 | CASRLTENTEAFF
TRBV23-1 | CASSQSGHRLYSNQPQHF
TRBV7-8 | CASSPFDIRGKLFF
TRBV9 | CASSTRYGGAYNEQFF
TRBV2 | CASSERAQGRDQPQHF
TRBV28 | CASGRDRGHTGELFF
TRBV6-1 | CASSDREVSYGYTF
TRBV27 | CASSLRGRGYEQFF
TRBV10-1 | CASQPGQSYEQYF
TRBV7-3 | CASSLQVYHHGGYGYTF
TRBV30 | CAWSLGLPQEKLFF
TRBV27 | CASRDDRSYGYTF
TRBV15 | CATSRGDGEVRQPQHF
TRBV5-1 | CASSPGQGRVKQYF
TRBV3-1/TRBV3-2 | CASSQGVNTGELFF
TRBV10-3 | CAISESGGWAFNEKLFF
TRBV27 | CASNPRAFTINTGELFF
TRBV4-1 | CASSQDRGNQPQHF
TRBV6-5 | CASRVGGRLNYGYTF
TRBV6-5 | CASLPGGASTDTQYF
TRBV28 | CASSSSDYILGGYTF
TRBV7-8 | CASSLPGRPEAFF
TRBV30 | CAWRPPTGQGRYEQFF
TRBV19 | CASSSLAGGPNTGELFF
TRBV5-4 | CASSPRQGTKLDGYTF
TRBV7-2 | CASSLVGQAAGGYTF
TRBV18 | CASSLTVGQGTYEQYF
TRBV7-3 | CASSATVSNTGELFF
TRBV3-1/TRBV3-2 | CASSLLSFGSYGYTF
TRBV7-6 | CASSPTNREQFF
TRBV3-1/TRBV3-2 | CASSPRTSGRINEQYF
TRBV19 | CASSIRSGANVLTF
TRBV11-3 | CASSLDRVYNEQFF
TRBV11-3 | CASSLEPTPAGGEQFF
TRBV18 | CASSLNRDRAGNTIYF
TRBV5-1 | CASSSADGRGTEAFF